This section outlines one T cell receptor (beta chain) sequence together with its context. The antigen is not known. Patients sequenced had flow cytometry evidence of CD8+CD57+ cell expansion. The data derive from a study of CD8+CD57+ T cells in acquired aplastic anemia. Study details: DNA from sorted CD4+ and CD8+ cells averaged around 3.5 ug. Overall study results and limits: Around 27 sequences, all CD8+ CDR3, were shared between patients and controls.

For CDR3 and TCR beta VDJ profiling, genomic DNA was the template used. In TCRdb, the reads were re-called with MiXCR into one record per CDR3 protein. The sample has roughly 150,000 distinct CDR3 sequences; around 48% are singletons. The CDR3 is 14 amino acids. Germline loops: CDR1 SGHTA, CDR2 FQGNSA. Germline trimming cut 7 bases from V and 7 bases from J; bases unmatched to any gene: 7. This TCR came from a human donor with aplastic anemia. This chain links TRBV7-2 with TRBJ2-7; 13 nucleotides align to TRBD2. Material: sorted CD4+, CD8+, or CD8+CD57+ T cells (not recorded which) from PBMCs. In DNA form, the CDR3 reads TGTGCCAGCACCGGACTAGCGGGAGTAGGGGAGCAGTACTTC. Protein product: CASTGLAGVGEQYF.